Listed below are T cell receptor beta chains from one sample, sequenced in a study of regulatory dendritic cells for organ transplantation. The method was immunoSEQ multiplex PCR; TCRdb's version includes in-frame clones alone and lacks a portion of them. The data show roughly 27,000 clones, approximately 79% seen once. The material sequenced was memory CD4+ T cells from blood. These receptors were obtained from a human donor in good health. The CDR3 runs from the conserved cysteine through the conserved F or W. A D gene is named only where the DNA matches it firmly. Clone size is given for some rows only: seen once, a few or many times, or a class if the clone is expanded.

V gene: TRBV4-3
CDR3 length: 22
D gene: TRBD1
clone size: NA
J gene: TRBJ2-6
CDR3 DNA: TGCGCCAGCAGCCAAGATCTCTCCAGGGGGCGATCTACCTCCTCTGGGGCCAACGTCCTGACTTTC
CDR3 protein: CASSQDLSRGRSTSSGANVLTF

V gene: TRBV6-5
CDR3 length: 15
D gene: NA
clone size: NA
J gene: TRBJ1-4
CDR3 DNA: TGTGCCAGCAGTCAGACCGGGGGCGCTAATGAAAAACTGTTTTTT
CDR3 protein: CASSQTGGANEKLFF

V gene: TRBV30
CDR3 length: 11
D gene: NA
clone size: NA
J gene: TRBJ2-1
CDR3 DNA: TGTGCCTGGAGTGGATACAATGAGCAGTTCTTC
CDR3 protein: CAWSGYNEQFF

V gene: TRBV19
CDR3 length: 14
D gene: NA
clone size: once
J gene: TRBJ2-1
CDR3 DNA: TGTGCCAGTAGTGAGGGCGAACAGGTCCCTGAGCAGTTCTTC
CDR3 protein: CASSEGEQVPEQFF

V gene: TRBV7-9
CDR3 length: 14
D gene: TRBD1
clone size: once
J gene: TRBJ2-2
CDR3 DNA: TGTGCCAGCACCCGACAGGGTTCCACCGGGGAGCTGTTTTTT
CDR3 protein: CASTRQGSTGELFF

V gene: TRBV30
CDR3 length: 14
D gene: NA
clone size: NA
J gene: TRBJ2-7
CDR3 DNA: TGTGCCTGGAGTCCTGGGGGGAAGGTCTACGAGCAGTACTTC
CDR3 protein: CAWSPGGKVYEQYF

V gene: TRBV9
CDR3 length: 16
D gene: NA
clone size: once
J gene: TRBJ2-5
CDR3 DNA: TGTGCCAGCAGCGTAAATCTCGGAGGGCTTCAAGAGACCCAGTACTTC
CDR3 protein: CASSVNLGGLQETQYF

V gene: TRBV7-3
CDR3 length: 16
D gene: TRBD1
clone size: NA
J gene: TRBJ2-7
CDR3 DNA: TGTGCCAGCAGCCCCCAGGGGGTGGGGTCTTCCTACGAGCAGTACTTC
CDR3 protein: CASSPQGVGSSYEQYF

V gene: TRBV7-2
CDR3 length: 15
D gene: NA
clone size: few
J gene: TRBJ2-5
CDR3 DNA: TGTGCCAGCAGCTTAATGGGGGGTGGACAAGAGACCCAGTACTTC
CDR3 protein: CASSLMGGGQETQYF

V gene: TRBV10-3
CDR3 length: 15
D gene: TRBD2
clone size: NA
J gene: TRBJ2-3
CDR3 DNA: TGTGCCATCAGTGAGCCGGGAGGCCGGATAGATACGCAGTATTTT
CDR3 protein: CAISEPGGRIDTQYF

V gene: TRBV7-8
CDR3 length: 14
D gene: NA
clone size: NA
J gene: TRBJ1-1
CDR3 DNA: TGTGCCAGCAGCTTAGACCACCGTGGCACTGAAGCTTTCTTT
CDR3 protein: CASSLDHRGTEAFF

V gene: TRBV7-9
CDR3 length: 14
D gene: TRBD1
clone size: NA
J gene: TRBJ1-5
CDR3 DNA: TGTGCCAGCAGCTCGGGACAGGAGAATCAGCCCCAGCATTTT
CDR3 protein: CASSSGQENQPQHF

V gene: TRBV28
CDR3 length: 14
D gene: TRBD1
clone size: NA
J gene: TRBJ1-6
CDR3 DNA: TGTGCCAGCAGTACTGGACAGGGAAATTCACCCCTCCACTTT
CDR3 protein: CASSTGQGNSPLHF

V gene: TRBV6-1
CDR3 length: 18
D gene: NA
clone size: NA
J gene: TRBJ2-1
CDR3 DNA: TGTGCCAGCAGTGAAATCCCCCCCGGGGGGCCTGGATACAATGAGCAGTTCTTC
CDR3 protein: CASSEIPPGGPGYNEQFF

V gene: TRBV25-1
CDR3 length: 11
D gene: NA
clone size: NA
J gene: TRBJ2-7
CDR3 DNA: TGTGCCAGCAGTGGGGGGTCGGGGCAGTACTTC
CDR3 protein: CASSGGSGQYF

V gene: TRBV7-2
CDR3 length: 16
D gene: NA
clone size: few
J gene: TRBJ2-7
CDR3 DNA: TGTGCCAGCAGCTTAGTCTCTTCAGGGGGGAACTACGAGCAGTACTTC
CDR3 protein: CASSLVSSGGNYEQYF

V gene: TRBV2
CDR3 length: 14
D gene: NA
clone size: few
J gene: TRBJ2-1
CDR3 DNA: TGTGCCAGCAAACTGGGGAGGGGGTTTAGTGAGCAGTTCTTC
CDR3 protein: CASKLGRGFSEQFF

V gene: TRBV28
CDR3 length: 15
D gene: NA
clone size: NA
J gene: TRBJ1-1
CDR3 DNA: TGTGCCAGCAGAGGACGGAAACTAATGAACACTGAAGCTTTCTTT
CDR3 protein: CASRGRKLMNTEAFF

V gene: TRBV30
CDR3 length: 14
D gene: NA
clone size: NA
J gene: TRBJ2-7
CDR3 DNA: TGTGCCTGGAGTCTCAGGGGGGAGACCTACGAGCAGTACTTC
CDR3 protein: CAWSLRGETYEQYF

V gene: TRBV4-2
CDR3 length: 14
D gene: NA
clone size: NA
J gene: TRBJ2-7
CDR3 DNA: TGTGCCAGCAGCCAAGGTGCTACCAACTACGAGCAGTACTTC
CDR3 protein: CASSQGATNYEQYF

V gene: TRBV2
CDR3 length: 14
D gene: TRBD2
clone size: NA
J gene: TRBJ2-7
CDR3 DNA: TGTGCCAGCAGTGTTAATAGCGGGACCATCGAGCAGTACTTC
CDR3 protein: CASSVNSGTIEQYF

V gene: TRBV18
CDR3 length: 16
D gene: NA
clone size: NA
J gene: TRBJ2-1
CDR3 DNA: TGTGCCAGCTCACCAACTTGGCGAGTTTCCTACAATGAGCAGTTCTTC
CDR3 protein: CASSPTWRVSYNEQFF

V gene: TRBV6-1
CDR3 length: 14
D gene: NA
clone size: NA
J gene: TRBJ2-5
CDR3 DNA: TGTGCCAGCAAAAGGACCAGAGTCGTGGAGACCCAGTACTTC
CDR3 protein: CASKRTRVVETQYF

V gene: TRBV10-1
CDR3 length: 12
D gene: NA
clone size: NA
J gene: TRBJ2-7
CDR3 DNA: TGCGCCAGCAGTGACGAGGGCTACGAGCAGTACTTC
CDR3 protein: CASSDEGYEQYF

V gene: TRBV9
CDR3 length: 17
D gene: TRBD1
clone size: NA
J gene: TRBJ1-4
CDR3 DNA: TGTGCCAGCAGCGTAGGAATCACGGGACAGGGGGCTGAAAAACTGTTTTTT
CDR3 protein: CASSVGITGQGAEKLFF

V gene: TRBV27
CDR3 length: 13
D gene: NA
clone size: NA
J gene: TRBJ2-1
CDR3 DNA: TGTGCCAGCTCCCCGAGCTCCCGGGACTCCCAGTTCTTC
CDR3 protein: CASSPSSRDSQFF

V gene: TRBV28
CDR3 length: 13
D gene: NA
clone size: NA
J gene: TRBJ2-7
CDR3 DNA: TGTGCCAGCAGTTTGCAGGCGGGGTCGGGGCAGTACTTC
CDR3 protein: CASSLQAGSGQYF

V gene: TRBV18
CDR3 length: 14
D gene: NA
clone size: NA
J gene: TRBJ2-5
CDR3 DNA: TGTGCCAGCTCACCAACCGGGACGGGAGAGACCCAGTACTTC
CDR3 protein: CASSPTGTGETQYF

V gene: TRBV4-1
CDR3 length: 15
D gene: TRBD1
clone size: few
J gene: TRBJ2-7
CDR3 DNA: TGCGCCAGCAGGCCCATATTAAAGGGGGCCGGGGAGCAGTACTTC
CDR3 protein: CASRPILKGAGEQYF

V gene: TRBV10-3
CDR3 length: 17
D gene: TRBD2
clone size: NA
J gene: TRBJ2-5
CDR3 DNA: TGTGCCATCAGTGAGTCTATGATAGCGGGGGGGCAGGAGACCCAGTACTTC
CDR3 protein: CAISESMIAGGQETQYF

V gene: TRBV29-1
CDR3 length: 12
D gene: NA
clone size: NA
J gene: TRBJ2-5
CDR3 DNA: TGCAGCCCAAGGCGGGGTCAAGAGACCCAGTACTTC
CDR3 protein: CSPRRGQETQYF

V gene: TRBV7-9
CDR3 length: 15
D gene: NA
clone size: NA
J gene: TRBJ2-1
CDR3 DNA: TGTGCCAGCAGCCGAGGCGGCAGCTCCTACAATGAGCAGTTCTTC
CDR3 protein: CASSRGGSSYNEQFF

V gene: TRBV27
CDR3 length: 16
D gene: TRBD1
clone size: NA
J gene: TRBJ1-6
CDR3 DNA: TGTGCCAGCAGATTATCGACAGGGGGCTATAATTCACCCCTCCACTTT
CDR3 protein: CASRLSTGGYNSPLHF

V gene: TRBV10-2
CDR3 length: 15
D gene: TRBD2
clone size: NA
J gene: TRBJ2-5
CDR3 DNA: TGCGCCAGCAGTCCCACCGTAGGGCTAGCGGGGACCCAGTACTTC
CDR3 protein: CASSPTVGLAGTQYF

V gene: TRBV6-5
CDR3 length: 11
D gene: NA
clone size: once
J gene: TRBJ2-7
CDR3 DNA: TGTGCCAGCACCCGGGAAAACGAGCAGTACTTC
CDR3 protein: CASTRENEQYF

V gene: TRBV9
CDR3 length: 16
D gene: NA
clone size: NA
J gene: TRBJ2-6
CDR3 DNA: TGTGCCAGCAGCGTAGGAGAGGGGTCTGGGGCCAACGTCCTGACTTTC
CDR3 protein: CASSVGEGSGANVLTF

V gene: TRBV6-1
CDR3 length: 14
D gene: NA
clone size: NA
J gene: TRBJ1-2
CDR3 DNA: TGTGCCAGCAGTGAAACAGGGCAGTACTATGGCTACACCTTC
CDR3 protein: CASSETGQYYGYTF

V gene: TRBV4-2
CDR3 length: 15
D gene: NA
clone size: few
J gene: TRBJ2-7
CDR3 DNA: TGTGCCAGCAGCCAAGGTGGGAACGGAGACCACGAGCAGTACTTC
CDR3 protein: CASSQGGNGDHEQYF

V gene: TRBV7-9
CDR3 length: 15
D gene: TRBD1
clone size: NA
J gene: TRBJ2-1
CDR3 DNA: TGTGCCAGCAGCATCGCCGGGACAGGGCTGAATGAGCAGTTCTTC
CDR3 protein: CASSIAGTGLNEQFF

V gene: TRBV5-5
CDR3 length: 14
D gene: NA
clone size: NA
J gene: TRBJ2-5
CDR3 DNA: TGTGCCAGCAGCTTGGGGACCGGGTGGGAGACCCAGTACTTC
CDR3 protein: CASSLGTGWETQYF

V gene: TRBV28
CDR3 length: 13
D gene: NA
clone size: NA
J gene: TRBJ1-2
CDR3 DNA: TGTGCCAGCAGTTTAGCACACTTCTATGGCTACACCTTC
CDR3 protein: CASSLAHFYGYTF

V gene: TRBV5-5
CDR3 length: 14
D gene: NA
clone size: once
J gene: TRBJ1-1
CDR3 DNA: TGTGCCAGCAGCTTGGAGGGGAGGAACACTGAAGCTTTCTTT
CDR3 protein: CASSLEGRNTEAFF

V gene: TRBV6-5
CDR3 length: 15
D gene: NA
clone size: NA
J gene: TRBJ1-3
CDR3 DNA: TGTGCCAGCAGTCGCTCAGGGACGAGTGGAAACACCATATATTTT
CDR3 protein: CASSRSGTSGNTIYF